What follows are 8 T cell receptor beta chains derived from one specimen sequenced in a study of T cell clonality in common variable immunodeficiency. The repertoire was sequenced with immunoSEQ multiplex PCR; TCRdb's copy has only in-frame clones and lacks some. The sample counts about 42,000 clones, none seen once; the ten largest own 2.5% to 3%. Material for sequencing was peripheral blood mononuclear cells. The origin of the receptors is a person aged 18 to 75 in good health.

There are many counts of this clone. The observed sequence ends 3 residues before the CDR3 terminus, with the missing tail filled in from the germline J gene. V and J are TRBV20-1 and TRBJ1-2, with 8 bases that match TRBD1. CDR3 size: 13 residues. With 5 bases clipped from V and 4 bases from J, the junction kept 6 bases outside the gene matches. Germline V lookup: CDR1 DFQATT, CDR2 SNEGSKA (reference sequence). CDR3 DNA, as far as it was read: TGCAGTGCTGCAGGGGGCGCAGGCTATGGC. Translation gives CSAAGGAGYG. The CDR3 in its entirety is CSAAGGAGYGYTF.

The sample holds many counts of this clone. The missing CDR3 end, 3 residues past where the read stops, is filled in from the germline J gene. The rearrangement joins TRBV10-1 to TRBJ2-7; D unclear. The V end was cut by 3 bases, the J end by 2 bases, with 11 bases between. In germline, CDR1 is WNHNN, CDR2 SYGVQD (reference sequence). CDR3 length equals 14 residues. CDR3 residues: CASSDVGFPYEQYF. The sequenced CDR3 bases are TGCGCCAGCAGTGATGTAGGGTTTCCCTACGAG.

There are many counts of this clone. The CDR3 extends 3 residues past the end of the read, so its final part is completed from the germline J gene. V usage is TRBV5-1 and J usage is TRBJ2-3; D remains unclear. V was pared by 4 bases and J by 2 bases, with 14 bases between. The CDR3 consists of 15 residues. Germline lookup yields CDR1 SGHRS and CDR2 YFSETQ. Incomplete CDR3 DNA: TGCGCCAGCAGCCGAGAGGTCCTCCCCACAGATACG. Residues: CASSREVLPTDT. The complete CDR3 protein is CASSREVLPTDTQYF.

At least ten counts were recorded for this clone. The CDR3 extends 3 residues past the end of the read, so its final part is completed from the germline J gene. The chain employs TRBV19 and TRBJ2-3, with 11 bases matching TRBD2. V lost 4 bases to trimming and J lost 1 base; unmatched junction nucleotides: 10. From germline, CDR1 is LNHDA and CDR2 SQIVND (reference sequence). This CDR3 is built from 18 residues. CDR3 DNA, as far as it was read: TGTGCCAGTAGTAGTACCCCTACTAGCGGGGGACGCACAGATACG. Protein: CASSSTPTSGGRTDT. The whole CDR3 reads CASSSTPTSGGRTDTQYF.

This clone was seen repeatedly, ten times or more. Read coverage stops 3 residues before the CDR3 terminus; the germline J gene supplies the remainder. This rearrangement joins TRBV19 to TRBJ1-2, with D perhaps TRBD1 (5 bases). The CDR3 sequence is 14 residues long. Trimming stripped 5 bases from V and 7 bases from J, with 17 bases between. CDR1 LNHDA and CDR2 SQIVND come from the germline V gene (reference sequence). The CDR3 sequence: CASSSLQGSAGYTF. Incomplete CDR3 DNA: TGTGCCAGTAGTTCCCTCCAGGGAAGTGCTGGC.

Ten or more counts support this clone. The sequence runs out 3 residues before the end of the CDR3; the remainder is reconstructed from the germline J gene. The chain uses TRBV7-9 and TRBJ2-1; the D gene could be TRBD1 or TRBD2 (5 bases each). Germline V gives CDR1 SEHNR, CDR2 FQNEAQ (reference sequence). Trimming removed 5 bases at V and 7 bases at J, with 12 bases between. The length of the CDR3 is 13 residues. The CDR3 loop reads CASSTFRENEQFF. The CDR3 bases that were read are TGTGCCAGCAGCACATTCAGGGAGAATGAG.

This clone was recorded many times. CDR3 protein: CASSPSTGVEKLFF. The CDR3 DNA, read in part, is TGTGCCAGCAGCCCCTCGACAGGGGTTGAAAAA. The genes are TRBV6-2 or TRBV6-3 and TRBJ1-4, with TRBD1 identical over 8 bases. The DNA ends 3 residues before the CDR3 does, and the rest of the CDR3 is filled in from the germline J gene. Germline lookup yields CDR1 MNHEY and CDR2 SVGEGT. V dropped 6 bases and J dropped 7; count of bases not matched to a gene: 7. CDR3 size: 14 residues.

At least ten counts were recorded for this clone. The CDR3 is cut off 3 residues early in the read; its end comes from the germline J gene. The chain employs TRBV4-1 and TRBJ1-3; no reliable D call. Germline-derived CDR1 and CDR2 are MGHRA and YSYEKL. CDR3 length equals 15 residues. V lost 3 bases and J lost 7, with 16 bases in between. CDR3 DNA, as far as it was read: TGCGCCAGCAGCCAGGGCGTGCTCCGTGGGAACACC. It specifies CASSQGVLRGNT. The entire CDR3 sequence reads CASSQGVLRGNTIYF.